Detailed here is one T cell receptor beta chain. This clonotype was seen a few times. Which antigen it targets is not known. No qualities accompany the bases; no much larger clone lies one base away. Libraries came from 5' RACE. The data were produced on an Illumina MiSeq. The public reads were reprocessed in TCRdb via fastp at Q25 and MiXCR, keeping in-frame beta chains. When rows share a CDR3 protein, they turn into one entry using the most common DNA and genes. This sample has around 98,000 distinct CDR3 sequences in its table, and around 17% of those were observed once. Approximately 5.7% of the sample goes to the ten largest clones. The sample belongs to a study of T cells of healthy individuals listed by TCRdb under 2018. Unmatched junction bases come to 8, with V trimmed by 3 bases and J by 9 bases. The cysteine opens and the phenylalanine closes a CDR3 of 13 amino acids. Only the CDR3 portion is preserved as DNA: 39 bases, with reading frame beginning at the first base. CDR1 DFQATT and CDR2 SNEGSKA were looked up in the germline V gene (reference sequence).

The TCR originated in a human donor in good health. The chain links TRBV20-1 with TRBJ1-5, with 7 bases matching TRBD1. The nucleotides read TGCAGTGCTAGCGGACAGGCTCTTAGGCCCCAGCATTTT. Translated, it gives CSASGQALRPQHF.